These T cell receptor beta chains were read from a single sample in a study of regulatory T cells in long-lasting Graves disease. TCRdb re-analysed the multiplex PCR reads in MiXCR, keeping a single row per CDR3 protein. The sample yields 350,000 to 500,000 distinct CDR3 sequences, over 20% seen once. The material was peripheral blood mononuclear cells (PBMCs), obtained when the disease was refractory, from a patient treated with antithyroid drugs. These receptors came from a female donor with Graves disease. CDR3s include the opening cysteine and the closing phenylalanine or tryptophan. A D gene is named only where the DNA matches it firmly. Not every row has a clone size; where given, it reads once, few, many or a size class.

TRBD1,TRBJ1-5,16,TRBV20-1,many,TGCAGTGCTACCTTCTTGGGACAGGGGATCGGTCAGCCCCAGCATTTT,CSATFLGQGIGQPQHF
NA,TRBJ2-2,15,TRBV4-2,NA,TGTGCCAGCAGCCAAGGCGGGATGATTACCGGGGAGCTGTTTTTT,CASSQGGMITGELFF
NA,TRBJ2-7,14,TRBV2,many,TGTGCCAGCAGTGAACGGCGGGTCTCCTACGAGCAGTACTTC,CASSERRVSYEQYF
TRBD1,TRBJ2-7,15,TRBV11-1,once,TGTGCCAGCAGCTCAGATGTGACAGGGGGAGACGAGCAGTACTTC,CASSSDVTGGDEQYF
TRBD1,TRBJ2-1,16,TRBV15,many,TGTGCCACCAGCAGAGATCTAGGACAGGGGGCCAATGAGCAGTTCTTC,CATSRDLGQGANEQFF
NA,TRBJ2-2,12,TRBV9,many,TGTGCCAGCAGCGTAGGTGGCGGGGAGCTGTTTTTT,CASSVGGGELFF
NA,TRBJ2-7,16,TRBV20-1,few,TGCAGTGCTAGAGCCACTACGATCGGGACTTTCTACGAGCAGTACTTC,CSARATTIGTFYEQYF
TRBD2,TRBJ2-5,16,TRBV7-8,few,TGTGCCAGCAGCTTTTCCGGACTAGCAGCCCAAGAGACCCAGTACTTC,CASSFSGLAAQETQYF
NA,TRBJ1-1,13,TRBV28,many,TGTGCCAGCAGTCCCCCTCTCCACACTGAAGCTTTCTTT,CASSPPLHTEAFF
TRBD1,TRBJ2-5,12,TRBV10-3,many,TGTGCCACTCAGACAGGGAAAGAGACCCAGTACTTC,CATQTGKETQYF
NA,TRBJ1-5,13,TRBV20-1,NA,TGCAGTGCTAGTGAACACTCGAATCAGCCCCAGCATTTT,CSASEHSNQPQHF
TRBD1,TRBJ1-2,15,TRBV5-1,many,TGCGCCAGCAGCCATGGACAGGGTTTGGACTATGGCTACACCTTC,CASSHGQGLDYGYTF
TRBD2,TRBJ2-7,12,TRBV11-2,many,TGTGCCAGCAGCGTTAGCGGGAGATGGCAGTACTTC,CASSVSGRWQYF
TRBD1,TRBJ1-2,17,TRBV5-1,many,TGCGCCAGCAGCCTAAAGGCTGGCAGGGGGATGGATAATGGCTACACCTTC,CASSLKAGRGMDNGYTF
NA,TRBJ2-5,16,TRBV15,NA,TGTGCCACCAGCAGAGATCGTATGAGGACCCAAGAGACCCAGTACTTC,CATSRDRMRTQETQYF
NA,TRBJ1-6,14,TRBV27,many,TGTGCCAGCAGTTTTGGAGGGTCTAATTCACCCCTCCACTTT,CASSFGGSNSPLHF
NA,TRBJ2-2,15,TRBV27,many,TGTGCCAGCAGCCTAACAGGGGGGGACACCGGGGAGCTGTTTTTT,CASSLTGGDTGELFF
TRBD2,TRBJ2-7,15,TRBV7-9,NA,TGTGCCAGCGGCCAGGAGCGGGGTAATTCCTACGAGCAGTACTTC,CASGQERGNSYEQYF
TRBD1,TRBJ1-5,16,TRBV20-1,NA,TGCAGTGCTAGAGGTCTAGGACAGGGCAGGGATCAGCCCCAGCATTTT,CSARGLGQGRDQPQHF
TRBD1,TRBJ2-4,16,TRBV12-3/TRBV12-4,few,TGTGCCAGCAGTTACCGGGACAGACTAGCCAAAAACATTCAGTACTTC,CASSYRDRLAKNIQYF
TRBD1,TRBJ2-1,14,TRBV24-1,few,TGTGCCACCAGTGTTCGGGACAGGGGGAATGAGCAGTTCTTC,CATSVRDRGNEQFF
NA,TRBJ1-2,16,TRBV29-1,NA,TGCAGCGTCCCTTCATCGGGGCAGCCCATTAACTATGGCTACACCTTC,CSVPSSGQPINYGYTF
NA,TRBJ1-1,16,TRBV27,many,TGTGCCAGCAGCTCCCAGTCAGGAAATGGGATCACTGAAGCTTTCTTT,CASSSQSGNGITEAFF
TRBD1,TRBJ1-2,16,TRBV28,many,TGTGCCAGCAGTTTTGGGTGGGACAGAATTAACTATGGCTACACCTTC,CASSFGWDRINYGYTF
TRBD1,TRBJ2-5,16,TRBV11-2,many,TGTGCCAGCAGCTTGTGGACAGGAACGGGGCAAGAGACCCAGTACTTC,CASSLWTGTGQETQYF
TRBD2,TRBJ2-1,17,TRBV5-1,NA,TGCGCCAGCAGCAAGGGACTAGCGGGAGATAGCTACAATGAGCAGTTCTTC,CASSKGLAGDSYNEQFF
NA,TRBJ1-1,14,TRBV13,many,TGTGCCTGCAATAGGTTGTCTATGAACACTGAAGCTTTCTTT,CACNRLSMNTEAFF
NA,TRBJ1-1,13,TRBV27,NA,TGTGCCAGCAAACAGGGAGTTCAGTCTGAAGCTTTCTTT,CASKQGVQSEAFF
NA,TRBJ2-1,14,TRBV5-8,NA,TGTGCCAGCAGCTTGGACGGCCCCTACAATGAGCAGTTCTTC,CASSLDGPYNEQFF
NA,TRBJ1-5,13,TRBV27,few,TGTGCCAGCAGTTGGACAATTAATCAGCCCCAGCATTTT,CASSWTINQPQHF
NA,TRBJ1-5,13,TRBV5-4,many,TGTGCCAGCAGCTTCGATGGTAATCAGCCCCAGCATTTT,CASSFDGNQPQHF
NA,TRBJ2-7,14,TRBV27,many,TGTGCCAGCAGTTGGAGAGGGGGGTTGTACGAGCAGTACTTC,CASSWRGGLYEQYF
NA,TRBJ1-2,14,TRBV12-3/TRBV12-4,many,TGTGCCAGCAGCTACCGTGGGAACGGCTATGGCTACACCTTC,CASSYRGNGYGYTF
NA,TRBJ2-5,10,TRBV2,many,TGTGCCAGCAGTGATTGGACCCAGTACTTC,CASSDWTQYF
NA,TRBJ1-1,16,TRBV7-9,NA,TGTGCCAGCAGCTTAGCTGAAGGCTACGCCAAAGAAGAAGCTTTCTTT,CASSLAEGYAKEEAFF
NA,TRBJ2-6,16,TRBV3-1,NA,TGTGCCAGCAGCCGGAATACAGGCTCTGGGGCCAACGTCCTGACTTTC,CASSRNTGSGANVLTF
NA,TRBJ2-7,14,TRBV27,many,TGTGCCAGCAGTTTAGTCTTTGGGTCCTACGAGCAGTACTTC,CASSLVFGSYEQYF
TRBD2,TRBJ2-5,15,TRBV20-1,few,TGCAGTGCTAGAGCGGAGCGGGGGTTAGAAGAGACCCAGTACTTC,CSARAERGLEETQYF
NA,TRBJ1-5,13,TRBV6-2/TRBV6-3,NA,TGTGCCAGCAGGCGACCGGACAATCAGCCCCAGCATTTT,CASRRPDNQPQHF
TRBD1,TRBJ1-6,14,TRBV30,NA,TGTGCCTGGAGTCCCGGGACAGGTCGTTCACCCCTCCACTTT,CAWSPGTGRSPLHF
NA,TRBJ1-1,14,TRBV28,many,TGTGCCAGCAGTTCCCCCGGGGGTGGCACTGAAGCTTTCTTT,CASSSPGGGTEAFF
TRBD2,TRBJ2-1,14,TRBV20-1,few,TGCAGTGCTCTGGGGAGGGGCCGTTACAATGAGCAGTTCTTC,CSALGRGRYNEQFF
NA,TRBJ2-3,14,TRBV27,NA,TGTGCCAGCAGTCCCAGGACGTACACAGATACGCAGTATTTT,CASSPRTYTDTQYF
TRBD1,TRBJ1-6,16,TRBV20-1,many,TGCAGTGCTAGGTCACAGGGGGCTCTGAGGAGTTCACCCCTCCACTTT,CSARSQGALRSSPLHF
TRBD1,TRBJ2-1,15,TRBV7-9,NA,TGTGCCAGCAGCTTAGGACAGGGGGGATACAATGAGCAGTTCTTC,CASSLGQGGYNEQFF
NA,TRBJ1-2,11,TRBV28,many,TGTGCCAGCAGTTTAATGGGTGGCTACACCTTC,CASSLMGGYTF
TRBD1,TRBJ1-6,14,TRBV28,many,TGTGCCAGCAGTCCGGGACAGGTGAATTCACCCCTCCACTTT,CASSPGQVNSPLHF
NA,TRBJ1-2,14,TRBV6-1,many,TGTGCCAGCAATAAACAGGGTTCTAACTATGGCTACACCTTC,CASNKQGSNYGYTF
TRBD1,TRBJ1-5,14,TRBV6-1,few,TGTGCCAGCAGTCCACAGGGGACGAATCAGCCCCAGCATTTT,CASSPQGTNQPQHF